The source of this T cell receptor (beta chain) is a study of OX40 agonist ivuxolimab in advanced cancers. General study findings and limits: Circulating CD4+ and CD8+ T cells showed clonal expansion by week 6 at 0.1 to 3.0 mg/kg. Low normalized T-cell clonal expansion was also seen in some nonresponders.

Sampling times: baseline, cycle 4 day 1, cycle 7 day 1. TCRdb's table, derived via immunoSEQ multiplex PCR, lists solely in-frame clones and lacks some. The sample has about 86,000 clones; 90% to 95% are singletons. A note on this clone: Its target is not known.

The germline gives CDR1 KGHSH, CDR2 LQKENI. CDR3 length: 13 amino acids. Losses at the gene ends were 6 bases for V and 2 bases for J; bases not matched to a gene: 3. Specimen: CD4+ or CD8+ T cells sorted from blood, collected in a trial of the OX40 agonist ivuxolimab. This TCR was recovered from an adult with an advanced solid tumor such as melanoma, head and neck, liver or kidney cancer. J is TRBJ2-5 and V is TRBV18; 7 nucleotides match TRBD2. The CDR3 protein is CASSRGIQETQYF. CDR3 in DNA: TGTGCCAGCTCGCGGGGGATTCAAGAGACCCAGTACTTC. The full variable domain, its missing parts supplied by reference TRBV18 and TRBJ2-5, is NAGVMQNPRHLVRRRGQEARLRCSPMKGHSHVYWYRQLPEEGLKFMVYLQKENIIDESGMPKERFSAEFPKEGPSILRIQQVVRGDSAAYFCASSRGIQETQYFGPGTRLLVL.